Each of the 28 T cell receptor beta chains below was sequenced from the same sample in a study of blood T cell repertoires in COVID-19. Repertoires were generated with immunoSEQ multiplex PCR, while TCRdb's copy carries only in-frame clones and drops some. The data hold over 150,000 clones, with 90% to 95% observed a single time. The specimen sequenced was peripheral blood. These TCRs come from a man aged 25 to 40 with COVID-19, enrolled during active disease.

This chain joins TRBV25-1 and TRBJ1-3; D might be TRBD1 (6 bases). The CDR3 length is 15 residues. Per the germline V gene, CDR1 is MGHDK and CDR2 is SYGVNS. Trimming removed 5 bases at V and 2 bases at J, with 13 bases between. The CDR3 reads CASSLGEGAGNTIYF. CDR3 nucleotides: TGTGCCAGCAGTCTAGGGGAGGGGGCTGGAAACACCATATATTTT.

This rearrangement joins TRBV12-3 or TRBV12-4 to TRBJ1-1; D not resolved. Deletions cut 2 bases from V and 2 bases from J, with 3 bases between. The CDR3 loop spans 12 amino acids. CDR3 protein: CASSLTNTEAFF. DNA of the CDR3: TGTGCCAGCAGTTTAACTAACACTGAAGCTTTCTTT.

The CDR3 is CASSLAAGGTYEQYF. The CDR3 DNA reads TGTGCCAGCAGCTTAGCGGCAGGGGGGACCTACGAGCAGTACTTC. The chain employs TRBV11-2 and TRBJ2-7; tentatively, D is TRBD1 (7 bases). V lost 1 base and J 2 bases, leaving 12 bases between the germline ends. The CDR3 sequence is 15 residues long. CDR1 is SGHAT and CDR2 is FQNNGV in the germline V gene.

The chain recombines TRBV3-1 (or the pseudogene TRBV3-2) with TRBJ2-3; possible D gene TRBD2, 7 bases. Trimming removed 1 base at V and 0 bases at J, with 14 bases between. This CDR3 has 17 residues. CDR1 and CDR2 from the germline V gene are LGHDT and YNNKEL (reference sequence). CDR3 residues: CASSQAPAGASTDTQYF. Written as DNA, the CDR3 is TGTGCCAGCAGCCAAGCCCCCGCGGGGGCTAGCACAGATACGCAGTATTTT.

The gene calls are TRBV7-2 and TRBJ2-2, with TRBD1 identical over 10 bases. The V segment lost 8 bases and the J segment 7 bases; nucleotides outside the gene matches: 13. The CDR3 consists of 16 residues. Germline values: CDR1 SGHTA, CDR2 FQGNSA. CDR3 in amino acids: CASPIPGTGVHGELFF. In nucleotides, the CDR3 is TGTGCCAGCCCCATCCCCGGGACAGGGGTCCACGGGGAGCTGTTTTTT.

The V and J genes are TRBV29-1 and TRBJ1-1; D is unresolved. The CDR3 is 11 amino acids. CDR1 is SQVTM and CDR2 is ANQGSEA in the germline V gene. V dropped 3 bases and J dropped 7 bases, with 9 bases sitting between them. CDR3 region: CSVDPRLEAFF. The DNA for the CDR3 is TGCAGCGTTGATCCCCGACTTGAAGCTTTCTTT. Full variable domain (missing parts from reference TRBV29-1 and TRBJ1-1): SAVISQKPSRDICQRGTSLTIQCQVDSQVTMMFWYRQQPGQSLTLIATANQGSEATYESGFVIDKFPISRPNLTFSTLTVSNMSPEDSSIYLCSVDPRLEAFFGQGTRLTVV.

The chain combines TRBV11-2 with TRBJ1-1; no clear D. Germline CDR1 reads SGHAT; CDR2 reads FQNNGV. Trimming took off 5 bases at V and 1 base at J, with 8 bases between the two ends. The CDR3 consists of 13 residues. The CDR3 protein is CASSQRGNTEAFF. The DNA for the CDR3 is TGTGCCAGCAGCCAACGGGGGAACACTGAAGCTTTCTTT. Looking up the rest from reference TRBV11-2 and TRBJ1-1 gives the full variable domain: EAGVAQSPRYKIIEKRQSVAFWCNPISGHATLYWYQQILGQGPKLLIQFQNNGVVDDSQLPKDRFSAERLKGVDSTLKIQPAKLEDSAVYLCASSQRGNTEAFFGQGTRLTVV.

This clone was found once. The V call is TRBV19, the J call TRBJ2-2, with D uncertain. The CDR3 sequence is 15 residues long. The germline V gene has CDR1 LNHDA and CDR2 SQIVND (reference sequence). Trimming left V 5 bases short and J 2 bases short, with 12 bases between. The DNA of the CDR3 is TGTGCCAGTAGTTCGGGTGGAGCTAACACCGGGGAGCTGTTTTTT. Protein product: CASSSGGANTGELFF.

The V gene is TRBV25-1, the J gene TRBJ2-2, with D perhaps matching TRBD1 (6 bases). V lost 1 base to trimming and J lost 0 bases, with 9 bases between them. CDR1 is MGHDK and CDR2 is SYGVNS in the germline V gene. The CDR3 contains 16 residues. The CDR3: CASSESRTANTGELFF. CDR3 coding DNA: TGTGCCAGCAGTGAATCCCGGACAGCGAACACCGGGGAGCTGTTTTTT.

This chain uses TRBV7-2 with TRBJ1-1; D possibly corresponds to TRBD1 (5 bases). The CDR3 runs to 15 residues. V lost 1 base and J 0 bases, leaving 9 bases between the germline ends. The V gene's germline CDR1 is SGHTA and CDR2 FQGNSA. The CDR3 coding sequence is TGTGCCAGCAGCTTAGTGGGGCAATTGAACACTGAAGCTTTCTTT. Its translation is CASSLVGQLNTEAFF.

The chain employs TRBV7-3 and TRBJ2-2; TRBD2 agrees at 7 bases. Germline loops: CDR1 SGHTA, CDR2 FQGTGA. This CDR3 region has 14 residues. V dropped 10 bases and J dropped 1; count of bases not matched to a gene: 6. The CDR3 protein is CATSPGGNTGELFF. The CDR3 region has the DNA TGTGCCACCTCCCCGGGAGGGAACACCGGGGAGCTGTTTTTT.

This clone was counted a few times. The chain couples TRBV4-1 to TRBJ2-7, with 7 bases aligning to TRBD1. The CDR3 consists of 15 residues. Looked up from germline, CDR1 is MGHRA and CDR2 is YSYEKL. J lost 3 bases, V lost 4 bases, and 9 bases had no gene match. The CDR3 reads CASSPPAGGNYEQYF. CDR3 nucleotides: TGCGCCAGCAGCCCCCCCGCAGGGGGTAACTACGAGCAGTACTTC.

This chain uses TRBV6-5 with TRBJ2-2; 7 bases agree with TRBD2. V lost 2 bases and J lost 7; bases outside the gene matches: 1. CDR1 and CDR2 from the germline V gene are MNHEY and SVGAGI. The CDR3 contains 13 residues. The CDR3 sequence: CASSYGEGGELFF. The CDR3 region has the DNA TGTGCCAGCAGTTACGGGGAGGGCGGGGAGCTGTTTTTT.

This sequence joins TRBV6-5 and TRBJ1-5; no firm D call. The CDR3 length is 15 residues. Germline loops: CDR1 MNHEY, CDR2 SVGAGI. V lost 6 bases and J lost 2, with 14 bases in between. DNA for the CDR3: TGTGCCAGCAGGCTCTCACGGGGTGGCAATCAGCCCCAGCATTTT. It is translated as CASRLSRGGNQPQHF.

This chain joins TRBV5-6 and TRBJ2-4, with 7 bases matching TRBD1. The germline CDR1 and CDR2 sequences are SGHDT and YYEEEE. J lost 7 bases, V lost 2 bases, and 15 bases had no gene match. This CDR3 is built from 17 residues. CDR3 DNA: TGTGCCAGCAGCTTTAAACAAAACCGGGACAGAGGCAACATTCAGTACTTC. Amino acids: CASSFKQNRDRGNIQYF.

The chain is built from TRBV20-1 and TRBJ1-2, with 8 bases lining up with TRBD1. The CDR3 spans 11 residues. The J segment lost 8 bases and the V segment lost 5 bases, leaving 4 bases of the junction unmatched. Germline loops: CDR1 DFQATT, CDR2 SNEGSKA (reference sequence). CDR3 sequence: CSAAGTGGYTF. DNA for the CDR3: TGCAGTGCTGCAGGGACAGGAGGCTACACCTTC.

The V gene is TRBV10-1, the J gene TRBJ2-7, with D perhaps matching TRBD1 (5 bases). Trimming took off 1 base at V and 0 bases at J, with 7 bases between the two ends. CDR1 and CDR2 (germline): WNHNN, SYGVQD (reference sequence). This CDR3 comprises 14 residues. CDR3 residues: CASSEYQGSYEQYF. The CDR3 DNA sequence: TGCGCCAGCAGTGAGTACCAGGGCTCCTACGAGCAGTACTTC.

This clone was detected once. This CDR3 is CASSLMGQGEKLFF. DNA of the CDR3: TGTGCCAGCAGTTTAATGGGCCAGGGGGAAAAACTGTTTTTT. The chain couples TRBV27 to TRBJ1-4; tentatively, D is TRBD1 (6 bases). Trimming took 2 bases from V and 8 from J, leaving 12 bases between them. The CDR3 extends over 14 amino acids. Germline values: CDR1 MNHEY, CDR2 SMNVEV (reference sequence).

The chain joins TRBV6-5 to TRBJ1-1, with D tentatively TRBD1 (5 bases). Trimming removed 2 bases at V and 7 bases at J, with 8 bases between. Germline V gives CDR1 MNHEY, CDR2 SVGAGI. CDR3 size: 12 residues. The CDR3 loop is CASSYEGLEAFF. CDR3 nucleotide sequence: TGTGCCAGCAGTTACGAGGGACTTGAAGCTTTCTTT.

This clone was seen only once. The chain joins TRBV5-4 to TRBJ2-1, with 12 bases matching TRBD2. Germline assignment: CDR1 SGHNT and CDR2 YYREEE (reference sequence). The CDR3 spans 18 residues. V shed 1 base and J 2 bases; nucleotides not matched to a gene: 7. As DNA, the CDR3 is TGTGCCAGCAGCTTGTCAACTAGCGGGGGGTACACCTACAATGAGCAGTTCTTC. This codes for CASSLSTSGGYTYNEQFF.

The V and J genes are TRBV30 and TRBJ2-5; the D gene is possibly TRBD1 (5 bases). Trimming removed 5 bases from V and 1 base from J, with 20 bases in between. Germline V gives CDR1 GTSNPN, CDR2 SVGIG (reference sequence). The CDR3 contains 16 residues. As DNA, the CDR3 is TGTGCCTGGGGAAGACAGAGAACCTTGGTCCAAGAGACCCAGTACTTC. It yields the protein CAWGRQRTLVQETQYF.

The rearrangement links TRBV16 to TRBJ2-7; D possibly corresponds to TRBD2 (6 bases). CDR1 and CDR2 from the germline V gene are KGHSY and FQNENV. The CDR3 has 17 amino acids. Trimming took off 0 bases at V and 0 bases at J, with 15 bases between the two ends. The CDR3 reads CASSQSLWREASYEQYF. The CDR3 DNA follows: TGTGCCAGCAGCCAATCCCTTTGGAGGGAGGCCTCCTACGAGCAGTACTTC.

This clone was detected only once. This chain uses TRBV27 with TRBJ1-6; D is possibly TRBD1 (5 bases). The V and J ends lost 6 bases and 7 bases respectively, with 16 bases between them. This CDR3 spans 15 amino acids. From germline, CDR1 is MNHEY and CDR2 SMNVEV (reference sequence). The CDR3 sequence is CASSLLQGGNSPLHF. In DNA, the CDR3 is TGTGCCAGCAGCTTGCTTCAGGGAGGGAATTCACCCCTCCACTTT.

The chain is built from TRBV9 and TRBJ2-1, with D possibly matching TRBD1 (5 bases). CDR3 length: 12 residues. V was trimmed by 3 bases and J by 7 bases, leaving 8 bases between them. The V gene's germline CDR1 is SGDLS and CDR2 YYNGEE. CDR3 sequence reads: CASSAQGNEQFF. CDR3 in DNA: TGTGCCAGCAGCGCGCAGGGTAATGAGCAGTTCTTC.

V and J are TRBV7-9 and TRBJ2-7; 8 bases map to TRBD2. CDR3 length equals 16 residues. V trimming: 5 bases; J trimming: 6 bases; junction bases outside the gene matches: 15. Germline V gene sequence: CDR1 SEHNR, CDR2 FQNEAQ (reference sequence). This CDR3 reads CASSPQGGGPLIEQYF. CDR3 bases: TGTGCCAGCAGCCCACAGGGCGGGGGGCCCCTTATCGAGCAGTACTTC.

CDR3 residues: CASKQGSFGYTF. CDR3 in DNA: TGTGCCAGCAAACAGGGTTCTTTTGGCTACACCTTC. The V call is TRBV12-3 or TRBV12-4, the J call TRBJ1-2; D is perhaps TRBD1 (6 bases). This CDR3 is 12 amino acids long. V lost 7 bases to trimming and J lost 7 bases, with 13 bases between them.

In this sample, this clone turned up a few times. The chain recombines TRBV27 with TRBJ2-7; 10 bases agree with TRBD2. Germline CDR1 and CDR2: MNHEY and SMNVEV (reference sequence). CDR3 length: 16 residues. With V trimmed by 4 bases and J by 3 bases, 9 bases remained unmatched. CDR3 residues: CASSSRRTSGFYEQYF. CDR3 bases: TGTGCCAGCAGTTCTCGGAGGACTAGCGGTTTCTACGAGCAGTACTTC.

The chain has TRBV27 and TRBJ2-1; possible D gene TRBD2, 6 bases. The V gene lost 0 bases and the J gene lost 2 bases, with 11 bases spanning the gap. Per germline, CDR1 MNHEY and CDR2 SMNVEV (reference sequence). CDR3 size: 16 residues. The CDR3 sequence is CASSLSSGHPYNEQFF. The CDR3 region has the DNA TGTGCCAGCAGTTTATCGAGCGGGCACCCCTACAATGAGCAGTTCTTC.